A single T cell receptor beta chain is shown here with its context. The target antigen is unknown. Germline V lookup: CDR1 MGHRA, CDR2 YSYEKL. The ends were cut back, 4 bases at V and 0 bases at J, with 21 bases in the middle. The CDR3 totals 19 residues. This sample is drawn from a study of cytomegalovirus exposure and HLA in healthy donors. Findings of the study overall: Earlier analysis yielded a pattern in which most TCR beta V segments were productive about 87% or about 30% of the time. Association with HLA alleles at 0.05 false discovery rate was found for 15,000 or so TCR beta sequences in a later analysis.

The PCR had 60 Vbeta and 13 Jbeta primers. TCRdb's copy holds only in-frame clones and misses some; the assay was immunoSEQ multiplex PCR. The data contain over 55,000 clones, more than 80% of them seen just once; the ten biggest clones take up about 12%. Though probably carrying unrecorded immune exposures, donors were nominally healthy at sampling. The clonotype was recovered from a woman aged 30 to 39 in good health and CMV-seropositive. The sequencing input was PBMCs. This chain joins TRBV4-1 and TRBJ1-4, with a weak D call TRBD1 (6 bases). The CDR3 nucleotides read TGCGCCAGCAGCCGGGGGGGCGGAGTCCTTCTTGCAACTAATGAAAAACTGTTTTTT. Protein product: CASSRGGGVLLATNEKLFF.